This entry describes one TCR beta chain. The sample is drawn from a study of shared clonotypes between healthy human individuals. Study-wide context: Donors had three CD4 naive, three CD4 memory, two CD8 naive and one CD8 memory plate apiece.

This CDR3 contains 14 residues. CDR1 MDHEN and CDR2 SYDVKM come from the germline V gene. J lost 6 bases, V lost 2 bases, and 4 bases had no gene match. Adults of Caucasian background living in Nashville, Tennessee made up all donors. The data were produced by immunoSEQ multiplex PCR, yet TCRdb's version contains in-frame clones alone and is incomplete. This table has some 1,400,000 clones, around 95% appearing once. The sequence derives from a man aged 25-45 years in good health. This sequence joins TRBV28 and TRBJ2-1; 7 bases are a match to TRBD2. The sample consisted of naive CD4+ T cells sorted from blood. Subset described: CD45RA+ positively selected. Here the CDR3 reads CASSLGTTINEQFF. CDR3 bases: TGTGCCAGCAGTTTAGGGACTACGATCAATGAGCAGTTCTTC.